This T cell receptor (beta chain) was found in a study of cytomegalovirus exposure and HLA in healthy donors. Study observations and caveats: Rarity marked most TCR sequences, yet some public TCRs occurred in many donors. Per a prior analysis, the majority of TCR beta V segments were productive roughly 87% or roughly 30% of the time.

About this clone itself: What it binds is unknown.

Per germline, CDR1 SGHVS and CDR2 FQNEAQ. CDR3 length: 14 residues. V was clipped by 5 bases and J by 4 bases; unmatched bases: 5. The PCR was carried out with 60 Vbeta primers and 13 Jbeta primers. Authors' analysis steps: Unique TCR beta chains numbered approximately 80 million in a later analysis, with some 9.9 million shared. The table came from immunoSEQ multiplex PCR; TCRdb's copy has only in-frame clones and leaves some out. That table gives V, J and clone size, and the DNA gave D and trimming. The sample holds approximately 140,000 clones, 78% seen once. The sequence was obtained from a woman aged 35 to 49 in good health and CMV-seropositive. The gene calls are TRBV7-8 and TRBJ2-5, with 9 bases lining up with TRBD2. Specimen: PBMCs. The CDR3 spells CASSVSGRGETQYF. DNA of the CDR3: TGTGCCAGCAGCGTTAGCGGGAGAGGAGAGACCCAGTACTTC.